The 27 T cell receptor beta chains below come from one sample, sequenced in a study of cytomegalovirus exposure and HLA in healthy donors. Primers included in the PCR were 60 Vbeta and 13 Jbeta primers. TCRdb's copy holds only in-frame clones and misses some; the assay was immunoSEQ multiplex PCR. The data contain 150,000 to 200,000 clones, roughly 84% of them singletons. The specimen was PBMCs. All receptors come from a man aged 18 to 30 in good health and CMV-seronegative.

The rearrangement uses TRBV7-9 and TRBJ2-5; the match to TRBD1 covers 8 bases. Trimming took 1 base from V and 3 from J; bases not matched to a gene: 4. This CDR3 comprises 15 residues. Germline V gene lookup returns CDR1 SEHNR and CDR2 FQNEAQ (reference sequence). CDR3 amino acids: CASSLEATGEETQYF. The CDR3 DNA sequence: TGTGCCAGCAGCTTAGAGGCGACAGGGGAAGAGACCCAGTACTTC.

In its sample, this clone was seen a few times. J is TRBJ2-5 and V is TRBV15; a weak D match, TRBD1 (5 bases). CDR1 is LNHNV, CDR2 YYDKDF, per germline (reference sequence). V lost 5 bases to trimming and J lost 5 bases, with 12 bases between them. The CDR3 totals 13 residues. In nucleotides, the CDR3 is TGTGCCACCAGCCCAGGGTATCTGGAGACCCAGTACTTC. Amino acid sequence: CATSPGYLETQYF.

The rearrangement joins TRBV2 to TRBJ1-5; the D gene is possibly TRBD1 (5 bases). This CDR3 is 15 amino acids long. Germline V gene data show CDR1 as SNHLY and CDR2 as FYNNEI. The ends were cut back, 7 bases at V and 0 bases at J, with 13 bases in the middle. The DNA of the CDR3 is TGTGCCAGCAACCCCGTGGGGGGTAGCAATCAGCCCCAGCATTTT. Protein product: CASNPVGGSNQPQHF.

The chain recombines TRBV1 with TRBJ2-5; TRBD2, the D gene given by the table, was not confirmed from the DNA. The J call may be in error: the DNA end matches TRBJ2-7 better. TRBV1 is a recognized pseudogene. The CDR3 runs to 17 residues. CDR3 loop: CTSSQEGSGTRPSEQYF. The CDR3 bases are TGCACCAGCAGCCAAGAGGGAAGCGGGACCCGGCCCTCCGAGCAGTACTTC.

This clone was recorded a few times. The V call is TRBV2, the J call TRBJ2-5, with 8 bases identical to TRBD1. The CDR3 is 17 residues long. From germline, CDR1 is SNHLY and CDR2 FYNNEI. J gave up 1 base and V 4 bases, and 11 bases lay outside the gene matches. The CDR3 DNA reads TGTGCCAGCAGTGGGGACAGGCGCAACTTGGGCCAAGAGACCCAGTACTTC. Translated, it gives CASSGDRRNLGQETQYF. The variable domain in full, completed from reference TRBV2 and TRBJ2-5, reads EPEVTQTPSHQVTQMGQEVILRCVPISNHLYFYWYRQILGQKVEFLVSFYNNEISEKSEIFDDQFSVERPDGSNFTLKIRSTKLEDSAMYFCASSGDRRNLGQETQYFGPGTRLLVL.

The chain carries TRBV2 and TRBJ2-7; 7 bases are shared with TRBD1. This CDR3 comprises 15 residues. The germline CDR1 and CDR2 sequences are SNHLY and FYNNEI. Trimming at V came to 3 bases and at J to 0 bases, leaving 5 bases not matched to a gene. In DNA, the CDR3 is TGTGCCAGCAGTGATTGGACAGGCCCCTCCTACGAGCAGTACTTC. It encodes CASSDWTGPSYEQYF.

The rearrangement links TRBV7-7 to TRBJ2-1; 7 bases fit TRBD2. This CDR3 region has 15 residues. Germline CDR1 and CDR2: SSHAT and FNYEAQ (reference sequence). V shed 3 bases, J shed 6 bases, and the junction held 8 bases outside the gene matches. CDR3 in DNA: TGTGCCAGCAGCTTGGGGGGGGGTATTGGCAATGAGCAGTTCTTC. It translates to CASSLGGGIGNEQFF.

The J gene is TRBJ2-7, the V gene TRBV28, with D maybe TRBD2 (6 bases). Trimming pared 4 bases from V and 4 bases from J, leaving 20 bases between. This CDR3 has 16 amino acids. CDR1 and CDR2 from the germline V gene are MDHEN and SYDVKM. The CDR3 DNA follows: TGTGCCAGCAGTTCTCCCTCGGGGGTTCGATTGTACGAGCAGTACTTC. This sequence encodes CASSSPSGVRLYEQYF.

V is TRBV4-1 and J is TRBJ1-4; TRBD1 is a possible D gene (5 bases). The length of the CDR3 is 17 residues. CDR1 and CDR2 from the germline V gene are MGHRA and YSYEKL. Trimming removed 1 base at V and 0 bases at J, with 12 bases between. As DNA, the CDR3 is TGCGCCAGCAGCCAAGGGGGGGACCCCGCAACTAATGAAAAACTGTTTTTT. Translated, it gives CASSQGGDPATNEKLFF.

V is TRBV28 and J is TRBJ1-1; perhaps TRBD1 as D (5 bases). The V gene lost 5 bases and the J gene lost 1 base, with 11 bases spanning the gap. CDR1 MDHEN and CDR2 SYDVKM come from the germline V gene. This CDR3 is built from 14 residues. The CDR3 bases are TGTGCCAGCAGTCTACGACAGACGAACACTGAAGCTTTCTTT. Translating gives CASSLRQTNTEAFF.

J is TRBJ1-6 and V is TRBV19, with D maybe TRBD1 (6 bases). V was trimmed by 6 bases and J by 7 bases, leaving 13 bases between them. CDR1 is LNHDA, CDR2 SQIVND, per germline (reference sequence). The CDR3 length is 14 residues. CDR3 in DNA: TGTGCCAGTAGGGACAGAAATGGGAATTCACCCCTCCACTTT. Translating gives CASRDRNGNSPLHF.

The chain employs TRBV9 and TRBJ2-1; D might be TRBD1 (5 bases). The CDR3 runs 13 residues. V was trimmed by 8 bases and J by 7 bases, leaving 16 bases between them. The V gene's germline CDR1 is SGDLS and CDR2 YYNGEE. The CDR3 coding sequence is TGTGCCAGTAGGGGATCCGGCGGAAATGAGCAGTTCTTC. This translates into CASRGSGGNEQFF.

CDR3 in DNA: TGTGCCAGCAGCCGCATTGGGCTAGCGGGGGTCAATGAGCAGTTCTTC. Its protein product is CASSRIGLAGVNEQFF. The chain employs TRBV7-8 and TRBJ2-1, with 10 bases identical to TRBD2. The junction had 10 bases not matched to a gene; V was cut back by 5 bases and J by 6 bases. The CDR3 loop spans 16 amino acids. The germline V gene has CDR1 SGHVS and CDR2 FQNEAQ.

The gene calls are TRBV5-1 and TRBJ1-2, with 8 bases aligning to TRBD1. V was pared by 1 base and J by 4 bases, with 3 bases of the junction left unmatched. There are 14 residues in the CDR3. Per germline, CDR1 SGHRS and CDR2 YFSETQ. CDR3 in amino acids: CASSLTTGGYGYTF. Written as DNA, the CDR3 is TGCGCCAGCAGCTTGACTACAGGGGGCTATGGCTACACCTTC.

J is TRBJ2-1 and V is TRBV9, with 9 positions matching TRBD2. The CDR3 has 15 amino acids. With 2 bases clipped from V and 3 bases from J, the junction kept 3 bases outside the gene matches. Germline V gives CDR1 SGDLS, CDR2 YYNGEE. DNA for the CDR3: TGTGCCAGCAGCGTTAGAGCGGGGGGCTACAATGAGCAGTTCTTC. Amino acid sequence: CASSVRAGGYNEQFF.

This rearrangement joins TRBV15 to TRBJ1-4; 10 positions match TRBD1. CDR3 length: 15 amino acids. The J segment lost 8 bases and the V segment lost 3 bases, leaving 6 bases of the junction unmatched. The germline V gene has CDR1 LNHNV and CDR2 YYDKDF (reference sequence). CDR3 DNA sequence: TGTGCCACCAGCAGGGACGGGACAGGGGAAGAAAAACTGTTTTTT. It codes for CATSRDGTGEEKLFF.

This clone was seen more than once but under ten times. CDR3 DNA sequence: TGTGCCAGCACCACCTTAGGTCCGGGCCCTCGGGGTTCACCCCTCCACTTT. Protein: CASTTLGPGPRGSPLHF. The rearrangement uses TRBV11-2 and TRBJ1-6; the D is unclear. With 7 bases removed from V and 9 bases from J, the gap between germline ends came to 25 bases. The CDR3 has 17 residues. The germline V gene has CDR1 SGHAT and CDR2 FQNNGV.

The chain carries TRBV7-2 and TRBJ1-2; no clear D. The CDR3 has 15 residues. Looked up from germline, CDR1 is SGHTA and CDR2 is FQGNSA. The germline V and J ends were trimmed by 5 bases and 4 bases, with 17 bases remaining between them. The CDR3 loop reads CASSISPGGGYGYTF. The CDR3 DNA is TGTGCCAGCAGCATATCACCGGGAGGAGGCTATGGCTACACCTTC.

This clone occurred once. V usage is TRBV11-2 and J usage is TRBJ2-6; perhaps TRBD2 as D (6 bases). Germline CDR1 reads SGHAT; CDR2 reads FQNNGV. The CDR3 sequence is 15 residues long. V lost 6 bases, J lost 0 bases, and 9 bases lay in between. The CDR3 region has the DNA TGTGCCAGCAGGGGACTCTCCTCTGGGGCCAACGTCCTGACTTTC. Translated: CASRGLSSGANVLTF.

CDR3 region: CASSQQGGRDTQYF. The CDR3 DNA sequence: TGTGCCAGCAGCCAACAAGGGGGCAGGGATACGCAGTATTTT. The rearrangement links TRBV7-3 to TRBJ2-3; 7 bases line up with TRBD1. Germline-derived CDR1 and CDR2 are SGHTA and FQGTGA. The CDR3 spans 14 residues. The V and J ends lost 5 bases and 6 bases, in that order; junction bases with no gene match: 8.

V and J are TRBV4-2 and TRBJ2-2; 7 bases fit TRBD1. The CDR3 is 16 amino acids. CDR1 and CDR2 from the germline V gene are LGHNA and YNFKEQ. The V gene end was trimmed by 2 bases and the J gene end by 6 bases; junction bases not matched to a gene: 9. The CDR3 nucleotides are TGTGCCAGCAGCCAATTGGGACAGAGGTACGCCGGGGAGCTGTTTTTT. Protein sequence: CASSQLGQRYAGELFF.

This rearrangement joins TRBV6-1 to TRBJ2-3; D might be TRBD2 (5 bases). CDR1 is MNHNS and CDR2 is SASEGT in the germline V gene. V dropped 5 bases and J dropped 5 bases, with 11 bases sitting between them. The CDR3 has 13 amino acids. In DNA form, the CDR3 reads TGTGCCAGCAGTCGCGGACTCCTAGATACGCAGTATTTT. Its protein is CASSRGLLDTQYF.

The rearrangement uses TRBV9 and TRBJ1-4, with D maybe TRBD1 (5 bases). Trimming cost V 3 bases and J 7 bases, with 13 bases left between them. Germline lookup yields CDR1 SGDLS and CDR2 YYNGEE. CDR3 length: 14 amino acids. In DNA, the CDR3 is TGTGCCAGCAGCGATCGCAGGGTGGCTGAAAAACTGTTTTTT. Its protein product is CASSDRRVAEKLFF.

The chain carries TRBV5-6 and TRBJ2-7; a possible D gene is TRBD1 (6 bases). Germline V lookup: CDR1 SGHDT, CDR2 YYEEEE. V shed 5 bases and J shed 3 bases, with 12 bases lying between them. The CDR3 totals 13 residues. The chain's CDR3 is CASRGDTGYEQYF. In nucleotides, the CDR3 is TGTGCCAGCAGGGGGGACACTGGCTACGAGCAGTACTTC. The full variable domain, rest sourced from reference TRBV5-6 and TRBJ2-7, is DAGVTQSPTHLIKTRGQQVTLRCSPKSGHDTVSWYQQALGQGPQFIFQYYEEEERQRGNFPDRFSGHQFPNYSSELNVNALLLGDSALYLCASRGDTGYEQYFGPGTRLTVT.

The chain uses TRBV5-4 and TRBJ2-5; 10 nucleotides line up with TRBD2. J was trimmed by 2 bases and V by 3 bases; bases with no gene match: 4. Per germline, CDR1 SGHNT and CDR2 YYREEE (reference sequence). This CDR3 has 15 residues. The CDR3, as DNA: TGTGCCAGCAGCTCCGGACTAGCGGATCAAGAGACCCAGTACTTC. Its translation: CASSSGLADQETQYF.

This chain links TRBV4-1 with TRBJ1-1; D gene ambiguous. The CDR3 is 13 amino acids. CDR1 is MGHRA, CDR2 YSYEKL, per germline. V lost 3 bases and J lost 6, with 11 bases in between. The CDR3 is CASSHRGSAEAFF. The CDR3 coding sequence is TGCGCCAGCAGCCATCGGGGTTCCGCTGAAGCTTTCTTT.

This chain's CDR3 is CASSVLPGEGGAEAFF. The CDR3 region has the DNA TGCGCCAGCAGCGTCCTCCCAGGGGAGGGGGGGGCTGAAGCTTTCTTT. The rearrangement uses TRBV5-1 and TRBJ1-1; a possible D gene is TRBD1 (6 bases). The V gene lost 4 bases and the J gene lost 6 bases, with 22 bases spanning the gap. Germline-derived CDR1 and CDR2 are SGHRS and YFSETQ. CDR3 length equals 16 residues.